This T cell receptor (beta chain) was identified in a study of shared clonotypes between healthy human individuals. Assay execution took place at the deep level. The assay was immunoSEQ multiplex PCR, and TCRdb's table has in-frame clones only and misses some. The sample records about 2.5 million clones, roughly 90% being singletons. CDR3 length equals 17 residues. CDR1 SGHRS and CDR2 YFSETQ come from the germline V gene. V was clipped by 5 bases and J by 1 base; unmatched bases: 10. The gene calls are TRBV5-1 and TRBJ2-5; 11 bases align to TRBD2. The material sequenced was naive CD4+ T cells from PBMCs. Subset meaning: CD45RA+ positively selected. This sequence was found in a man aged 18 to 29 in good health. Some clones in this sample may be carry-over from other donors' samples. Here the CDR3 DNA reads TGCGCCAGCAGTCTATACGGACTAGCGGGCCTCCAAGAGACCCAGTACTTC. It specifies CASSLYGLAGLQETQYF.